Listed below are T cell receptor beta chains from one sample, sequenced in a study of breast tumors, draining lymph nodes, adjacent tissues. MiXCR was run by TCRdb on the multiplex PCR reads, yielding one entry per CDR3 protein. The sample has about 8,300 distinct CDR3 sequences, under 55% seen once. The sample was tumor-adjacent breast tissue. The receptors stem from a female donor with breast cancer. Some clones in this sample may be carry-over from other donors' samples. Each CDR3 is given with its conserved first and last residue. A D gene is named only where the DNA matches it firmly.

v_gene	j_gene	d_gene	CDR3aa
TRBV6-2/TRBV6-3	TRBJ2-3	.	CASSLPDKGHRSTDTQYF
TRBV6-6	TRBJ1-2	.	CASSRDPNYGYTF
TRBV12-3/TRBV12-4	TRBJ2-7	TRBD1	CASSLAGQGIHEQYF
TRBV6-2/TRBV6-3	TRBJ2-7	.	CASREVLDEQYF
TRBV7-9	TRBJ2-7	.	CASSTGLQNEQYF
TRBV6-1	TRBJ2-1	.	CASSEQDWREQFF
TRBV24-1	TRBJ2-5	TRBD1	CATSDSTGAGETQYF
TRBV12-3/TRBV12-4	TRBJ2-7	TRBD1	CASSLVQGVSYEQYF
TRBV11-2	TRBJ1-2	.	CASSLALQGSFYGYTF
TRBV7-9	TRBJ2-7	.	CASSTRDIGDYEQYF
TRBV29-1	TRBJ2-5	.	CSVGQVAETQYF
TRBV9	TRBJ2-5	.	CASSLMEGVQETQYF
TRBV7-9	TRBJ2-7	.	CASSPRGTEEDEQYF
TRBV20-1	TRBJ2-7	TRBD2	CSAGSSGSIHEQYF
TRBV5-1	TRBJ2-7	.	CASSSRRGQDEQYF
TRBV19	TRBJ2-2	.	CASNGGTNTGELFF
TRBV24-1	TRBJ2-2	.	CATSDGGVGTGELFF
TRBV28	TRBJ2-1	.	CASSRPGLGGPNEQFF
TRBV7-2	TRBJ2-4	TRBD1	CASSGQGALGKNIQYF
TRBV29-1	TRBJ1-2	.	CSVVSGRVNGYTF
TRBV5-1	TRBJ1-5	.	CASRWGISEPQHF
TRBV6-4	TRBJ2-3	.	CASSEAATDTQYF
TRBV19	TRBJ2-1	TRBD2	CATRRASGSIYHNEQFF
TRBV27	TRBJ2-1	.	CASRGTQINEQFF
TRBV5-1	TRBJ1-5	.	CASSLDGYQPQHF
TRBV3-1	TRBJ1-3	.	CASSLDPSTIYF
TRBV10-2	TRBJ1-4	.	CASSESSREKLFF
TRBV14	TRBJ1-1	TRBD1	CASSNLFGQGGNTEAFF
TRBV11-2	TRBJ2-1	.	CASSLNFGGGYNEQFF
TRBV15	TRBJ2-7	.	CATSREYYEQYF
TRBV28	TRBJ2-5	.	CASNSAERSHPAQYF
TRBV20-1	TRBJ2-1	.	CSARDPSRTYNEQFF
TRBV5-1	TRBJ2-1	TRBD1	CASSLAVTGSGNEQFF
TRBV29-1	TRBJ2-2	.	CSVPLGGNTGELFF
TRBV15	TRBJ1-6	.	CATKQQGFNSPLHF
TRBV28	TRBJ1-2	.	CASSKPSLGDYGYTF
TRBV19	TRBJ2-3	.	CASSDRTSAVTQYF
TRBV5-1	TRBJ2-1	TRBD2	CASSSGLAGGLNEQFF
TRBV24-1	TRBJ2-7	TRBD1	CATSDPGQGSYEQYF
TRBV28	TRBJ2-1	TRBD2	CASSLTSGTYNEQFF
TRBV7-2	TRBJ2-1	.	CASSLGQQAYNEQFF
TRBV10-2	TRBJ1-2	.	CASSESTLTGGYGYTF
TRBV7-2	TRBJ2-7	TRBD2	CASSLVSGTSGYEQYF
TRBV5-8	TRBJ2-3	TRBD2	CASSLWDYPDTQYF
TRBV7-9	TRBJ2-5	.	CASSRGEGETQYF
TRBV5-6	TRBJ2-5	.	CASSLFREETQYF
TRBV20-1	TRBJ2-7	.	CSAPPSGAYEQYF
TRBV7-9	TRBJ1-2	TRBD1	CASSLVGTDYGYTF
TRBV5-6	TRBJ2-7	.	CASSSRDGTYEQYF
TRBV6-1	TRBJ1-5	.	CASSEWRGVSNQPQHF
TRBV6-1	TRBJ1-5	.	CASTVQGLNQPQHF
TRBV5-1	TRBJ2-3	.	CVSSLDGGSTDTQFF
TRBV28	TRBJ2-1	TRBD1	CASVSPDRVQNEQFF
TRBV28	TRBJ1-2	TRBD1	CASSSRQGAYGYTF
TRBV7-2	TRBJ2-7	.	CASSSSGLVNVGQYF
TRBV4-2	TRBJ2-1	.	CASSQDRQREQFF
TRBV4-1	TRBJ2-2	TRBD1	CASSQDRTGVGTGELFF
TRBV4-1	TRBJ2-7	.	CASSQVDGSYEQYF
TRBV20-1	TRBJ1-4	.	CSAFNEKLFF